One T cell receptor beta chain is described in this entry. Its specificity is unknown. This CDR3 region has 19 residues. The V gene's germline CDR1 is SGHTA and CDR2 FQGNSA. Losses at the gene ends were 1 base for V and 0 bases for J; bases not matched to a gene: 10. These data are taken from a study of OX40 agonist ivuxolimab in advanced cancers. The study's findings and limits: Certain nonresponders likewise exhibited a low normalized T-cell clonal expansion. Some of the lowest clonal expansion was seen in partial responders at 0.1-3.0 mg/kg.

Here immunoSEQ multiplex PCR was the method, and the copy in TCRdb shows in-frame clones only, minus some. The table records some 82,000 clones, 85% to 90% of them present only once. This receptor was taken from an adult with an advanced solid tumor such as melanoma, head and neck, liver or kidney cancer. Source: CD4+ or CD8+ T cells sorted from blood, taken in a trial of the OX40 agonist ivuxolimab. The chain uses TRBV7-2 and TRBJ2-7; 12 bases agree with TRBD2. The CDR3 coding sequence is TGTGCCAGCAGCTTAGGGGGACCGGGACTAGCGGGCCTCTCCTACGAGCAGTACTTC. Translating gives CASSLGGPGLAGLSYEQYF.